These T cell receptor beta chains were read from a single sample in a study of cytomegalovirus exposure and HLA in healthy donors. The assay was immunoSEQ multiplex PCR, and TCRdb's table has in-frame clones only and misses some. In the table there are 55,000 to 65,000 clones, 70% to 90% of which are singletons. The sample consisted of PBMCs. The receptors were sampled from a young man in good health and CMV-seropositive. The CDR3 runs from the conserved cysteine through the conserved F or W. Fields, in order: V gene, J gene, clone size, CDR3 length, D gene, CDR3 protein, CDR3 DNA. A D gene is named only where the DNA matches it firmly. Size tells how often a clone was seen (once, few, many) or the class of an expanded clone, and some rows leave it out.

V gene: TRBV7-9; J gene: TRBJ2-7; clone size: .; CDR3 length: 16; D gene: TRBD1; CDR3 protein: CASSLARGLWLYEQYF; CDR3 DNA: TGTGCCAGCAGCTTAGCAAGGGGGCTATGGTTGTACGAGCAGTACTTC
V gene: TRBV28; J gene: TRBJ1-2; clone size: once; CDR3 length: 13; D gene: .; CDR3 protein: CASSLKGIYGYTF; CDR3 DNA: TGTGCCAGCAGTCTAAAGGGGATCTATGGCTACACCTTC
V gene: TRBV2; J gene: TRBJ2-3; clone size: .; CDR3 length: 17; D gene: TRBD2; CDR3 protein: CASSEMASGPSTDTQYF; CDR3 DNA: TGTGCCAGCAGTGAAATGGCTAGCGGGCCCTCCACAGATACGCAGTATTTT
V gene: TRBV11-2; J gene: TRBJ1-3; clone size: .; CDR3 length: 16; D gene: TRBD1; CDR3 protein: CASSYGTVNSGNTIYF; CDR3 DNA: TGTGCCAGCAGCTACGGGACAGTGAACTCTGGAAACACCATATATTTT
V gene: TRBV10-2; J gene: TRBJ2-1; clone size: .; CDR3 length: 15; D gene: TRBD2; CDR3 protein: CASRGLAGAYNEQFF; CDR3 DNA: TGCGCCAGCAGGGGACTAGCGGGAGCTTACAATGAGCAGTTCTTC
V gene: TRBV7-3; J gene: TRBJ2-3; clone size: .; CDR3 length: 18; D gene: TRBD2; CDR3 protein: CASSPTPRASGRADTQYF; CDR3 DNA: TGTGCCAGCAGCCCAACTCCCCGGGCTAGCGGGAGGGCAGATACGCAGTATTTT
V gene: TRBV5-6; J gene: TRBJ1-5; clone size: .; CDR3 length: 15; D gene: .; CDR3 protein: CASSLSGTVNQPQHF; CDR3 DNA: TGTGCCAGCAGCTTAAGCGGGACGGTCAATCAGCCCCAGCATTTT
V gene: TRBV5-1; J gene: TRBJ2-7; clone size: .; CDR3 length: 18; D gene: TRBD2; CDR3 protein: CASSRGLAGGFRSYEQYF; CDR3 DNA: TGCGCCAGCAGCCGGGGACTAGCGGGAGGCTTTCGGTCCTACGAGCAGTACTTC
V gene: TRBV11-3; J gene: TRBJ2-3; clone size: .; CDR3 length: 15; D gene: TRBD1; CDR3 protein: CASSDRTGGTDTQYF; CDR3 DNA: TGTGCCAGCAGCGACCGGACAGGGGGCACAGATACGCAGTATTTT
V gene: TRBV7-9; J gene: TRBJ2-1; clone size: .; CDR3 length: 11; D gene: .; CDR3 protein: CASSLQQEQFF; CDR3 DNA: TGTGCCAGCAGCTTACAACAGGAGCAGTTCTTC
V gene: TRBV18; J gene: TRBJ1-5; clone size: .; CDR3 length: 15; D gene: TRBD1; CDR3 protein: CASSPDRGGDQPQHF; CDR3 DNA: TGTGCCAGCTCGCCCGACAGGGGAGGTGATCAGCCCCAGCATTTT
V gene: TRBV25-1; J gene: TRBJ2-7; clone size: .; CDR3 length: 15; D gene: .; CDR3 protein: CASSESNRGGGEQYF; CDR3 DNA: TGTGCCAGCAGTGAATCGAACAGGGGAGGAGGGGAGCAGTACTTC
V gene: TRBV23-1; J gene: TRBJ2-7; clone size: .; CDR3 length: 14; D gene: .; CDR3 protein: CASSFKGSYYEQYF; CDR3 DNA: TGCGCCAGCAGTTTTAAAGGGAGCTACTACGAGCAGTACTTC
V gene: TRBV10-3; J gene: TRBJ2-7; clone size: few; CDR3 length: 13; D gene: TRBD1; CDR3 protein: CATVQGASYEQYF; CDR3 DNA: TGTGCCACCGTACAGGGGGCGAGTTACGAGCAGTACTTC
V gene: TRBV18; J gene: TRBJ1-1; clone size: .; CDR3 length: 15; D gene: .; CDR3 protein: CASSPPGLGGPEAFF; CDR3 DNA: TGTGCCAGCTCACCACCGGGATTGGGGGGTCCTGAAGCTTTCTTT
V gene: TRBV9; J gene: TRBJ1-3; clone size: .; CDR3 length: 16; D gene: .; CDR3 protein: CASSTSRDIAGNTIYF; CDR3 DNA: TGTGCCAGCAGCACGAGCCGGGATATAGCTGGAAACACCATATATTTT
V gene: TRBV12-5; J gene: TRBJ2-3; clone size: once; CDR3 length: 13; D gene: .; CDR3 protein: CASALSTTDTQYF; CDR3 DNA: TGTGCTAGTGCTCTATCCACCACAGATACGCAGTATTTT
V gene: TRBV7-2; J gene: TRBJ2-7; clone size: .; CDR3 length: 13; D gene: .; CDR3 protein: CASSLVLGQEQYF; CDR3 DNA: TGTGCCAGCAGCTTAGTGCTGGGGCAGGAGCAGTACTTC
V gene: TRBV4-1; J gene: TRBJ2-1; clone size: .; CDR3 length: 17; D gene: TRBD2; CDR3 protein: CASSQVEGGRAVHEQFF; CDR3 DNA: TGCGCCAGCAGCCAAGTAGAGGGCGGGAGGGCCGTCCATGAGCAGTTCTTC
V gene: TRBV2; J gene: TRBJ2-1; clone size: once; CDR3 length: 15; D gene: TRBD2; CDR3 protein: CASSEVTSTTNEQFF; CDR3 DNA: TGTGCCAGCAGTGAGGTGACTAGCACTACCAATGAGCAGTTCTTC
V gene: TRBV14; J gene: TRBJ2-5; clone size: .; CDR3 length: 15; D gene: .; CDR3 protein: CASSQVTGRLKTQYF; CDR3 DNA: TGTGCCAGCAGCCAAGTAACGGGAAGATTAAAGACCCAGTACTTC
V gene: TRBV6-1; J gene: TRBJ2-7; clone size: few; CDR3 length: 14; D gene: .; CDR3 protein: CASSFGTYPYEQYF; CDR3 DNA: TGTGCCAGCAGTTTTGGGACATATCCCTACGAGCAGTACTTC
V gene: TRBV2; J gene: TRBJ2-1; clone size: .; CDR3 length: 17; D gene: TRBD2; CDR3 protein: CASIQGTSGGGYNEQFF; CDR3 DNA: TGTGCCAGCATCCAAGGGACTAGCGGGGGGGGCTACAATGAGCAGTTCTTC
V gene: TRBV6-1; J gene: TRBJ2-7; clone size: .; CDR3 length: 16; D gene: TRBD2; CDR3 protein: CASSAGTSGRDYEQYF; CDR3 DNA: TGTGCCAGCAGTGCCGGGACTAGCGGGAGAGACTACGAGCAGTACTTC
V gene: TRBV19; J gene: TRBJ2-5; clone size: .; CDR3 length: 16; D gene: TRBD2; CDR3 protein: CASSTGLAVGQETQYF; CDR3 DNA: TGTGCCAGTAGTACGGGACTAGCGGTCGGGCAAGAGACCCAGTACTTC
V gene: TRBV7-9; J gene: TRBJ1-2; clone size: .; CDR3 length: 16; D gene: .; CDR3 protein: CASSRDRTPKNYGYTF; CDR3 DNA: TGCGCCAGCAGCCGCGACAGGACCCCCAAAAACTATGGCTACACCTTC
V gene: TRBV6-4; J gene: TRBJ2-2; clone size: once; CDR3 length: 14; D gene: TRBD2; CDR3 protein: CASSVSGSTGELFF; CDR3 DNA: TGTGCCAGCAGTGTTAGCGGGAGCACCGGGGAGCTGTTTTTT